Following are 19 T cell receptor beta chains from one sample sequenced in a study of CD8 T cells in ankylosing spondylitis. TCRdb passed the 5' RACE reads through MiXCR, listing each CDR3 protein once. The sample gives about 240,000 distinct CDR3 sequences, more than 9% of which show up once; less than 3% is in the top ten. Source material: blood, either unsorted or a sorted T cell fraction (not recorded which). The receptors were sampled from a male donor with ankylosing spondylitis or in good health (not recorded which).

This clonotype was recorded at least ten times. The rearrangement joins TRBV25-1 to TRBJ2-2, with 8 bases that match TRBD1. Germline V gene data show CDR1 as MGHDK and CDR2 as SYGVNS. The J segment lost 2 bases and the V segment lost 6 bases, leaving 11 bases of the junction unmatched. The CDR3 spans 17 residues. The CDR3 nucleotides are TGTGCCAGCAGAGGCACCGGGACAGGAATTAACACCGGGGAGCTGTTTTTT. Amino acid sequence: CASRGTGTGINTGELFF.

This clonotype was seen ten or more times. The chain recombines TRBV5-6 with TRBJ2-5, with 13 bases aligning to TRBD2. V shed 0 bases and J 2 bases; nucleotides not matched to a gene: 10. CDR3 length equals 19 residues. Looked up from germline, CDR1 is SGHDT and CDR2 is YYEEEE. The CDR3 spells CASSLAWTSGGLGQETQYF. CDR3 sequence (DNA): TGTGCCAGCAGCTTGGCCTGGACTAGCGGGGGACTGGGGCAAGAGACCCAGTACTTC.

Ten or more counts support this clonotype. V and J are TRBV20-1 and TRBJ2-3, with 12 bases matching TRBD2. This CDR3 has 15 amino acids. Germline trimming cut 1 base from V and 5 bases from J; bases unmatched to any gene: 4. Germline values: CDR1 DFQATT, CDR2 SNEGSKA (reference sequence). The CDR3 loop reads CSARVTSGRIDTQYF. CDR3 nucleotides: TGCAGTGCTAGAGTAACTAGCGGGAGGATAGATACGCAGTATTTT.

This clonotype appeared a few times. This chain uses TRBV2 with TRBJ2-1; D not certain. This CDR3 contains 13 residues. The V end lost 8 bases, the J end lost 8 bases, and 16 bases lay between the germline ends. Germline V lookup: CDR1 SNHLY, CDR2 FYNNEI. CDR3 region: CASARIDLDEQFF. DNA for the CDR3: TGTGCCAGCGCTCGAATTGATCTAGATGAGCAGTTCTTC.

This clonotype was seen once. A much larger clone sits a single nucleotide away, making a read error possible. V and J are TRBV6-1 and TRBJ2-5, with 8 bases that match TRBD1. The CDR3 spans 15 residues. Germline lookup yields CDR1 MNHNS and CDR2 SASEGT. The CDR3, as DNA: TGTGTCAGCAGTGGGGGAACAGGGGGGTTCGAGACCCAGTACTTC. Protein: CVSSGGTGGFETQYF.

This clonotype was detected many times. The V call is TRBV10-3, the J call TRBJ1-1; D call uncertain. Per the germline V gene, CDR1 is ENHRY and CDR2 is SYGVKD. CDR3 length equals 12 residues. The ends were cut back, 10 bases at V and 5 bases at J, with 14 bases in the middle. The CDR3 loop is CATRTISTEAFF. In DNA form, the CDR3 reads TGTGCCACCCGGACGATTAGTACTGAAGCTTTCTTT.

In its sample, this clonotype was seen many times. This rearrangement joins TRBV14 to TRBJ2-7; D is perhaps TRBD1 (6 bases). CDR1 and CDR2 from the germline V gene are SGHDN and FVKESK. The CDR3 runs 16 residues. Trimming cost V 2 bases and J 2 bases, with 16 bases left between them. CDR3 bases: TGTGCCAGCAGCCAAACCGTTCAGGACAGACCCTACGAGCAGTACTTC. Protein sequence: CASSQTVQDRPYEQYF.

This clonotype came up many times. The chain employs TRBV10-3 and TRBJ1-3; D is possibly TRBD1 (5 bases). This CDR3 spans 15 amino acids. Germline loops: CDR1 ENHRY, CDR2 SYGVKD. Trimming pared 6 bases from V and 0 bases from J, leaving 12 bases between. CDR3 protein: CAISATAGSGNTIYF. The DNA of the CDR3 is TGTGCCATCAGCGCGACAGCTGGCTCTGGAAACACCATATATTTT.

This clonotype was seen repeatedly, ten times or more. The rearrangement joins TRBV6-5 to TRBJ1-3; TRBD1 aligns across 8 bases. Unmatched junction bases numbered 8, after V lost 4 bases and J lost 0 bases. This CDR3 has 17 amino acids. Germline CDR1 and CDR2: MNHEY and SVGAGI. CDR3 sequence: CASSSLTGALSGNTIYF. The CDR3 DNA follows: TGTGCCAGCAGTTCGCTGACAGGGGCCCTCTCTGGAAACACCATATATTTT.

This clonotype has at least ten counts. V and J are TRBV21-1 and TRBJ2-3; the DNA was not compared with TRBD2, the D call given in the table. TRBV21-1 is described as a pseudogene. The CDR3 spans 15 residues. CDR3 nucleotide sequence: TGTGCCAGCAGCTCTAAGAGGAGGCTGACAGATACGCAGTATTTT. Translated: CASSSKRRLTDTQYF.

This clonotype was found many times. The V gene is TRBV12-3 or TRBV12-4, the J gene TRBJ2-7, with D unclear. The ends were cut back, 1 base at V and 6 bases at J, with 13 bases in the middle. The CDR3 length is 14 residues. As DNA, the CDR3 is TGTGCCAGCAGTTTAGTGGAGACCCGGAGCGAGCAGTACTTC. Translating it yields CASSLVETRSEQYF.

This clonotype was counted at least ten times. This chain links TRBV15 with TRBJ2-5; 8 bases map to TRBD2. CDR1 is LNHNV, CDR2 YYDKDF, per germline (reference sequence). This CDR3 is 16 amino acids long. Unmatched junction bases numbered 11, after V lost 3 bases and J lost 5 bases. CDR3 loop: CATSSGTSERGETQYF. CDR3 sequence (DNA): TGTGCCACCAGCAGCGGTACTTCCGAGCGGGGGGAGACCCAGTACTTC.

In its sample, this clonotype was seen many times. This sequence joins TRBV7-9 and TRBJ1-1; D not certain. V lost 8 bases and J 1 base, leaving 8 bases between the germline ends. CDR3 length: 12 residues. CDR1 is SEHNR and CDR2 is FQNEAQ in the germline V gene (reference sequence). CDR3 DNA: TGTGCCAGCGGAAGAGCGAACACTGAAGCTTTCTTT. Translation gives CASGRANTEAFF.

V is TRBV30 and J is TRBJ1-1; 9 positions agree with TRBD1. Germline loops: CDR1 GTSNPN, CDR2 SVGIG (reference sequence). J gave up 5 bases and V 4 bases, and 5 bases lay outside the gene matches. The CDR3 has 13 residues. The CDR3: CAWMLDRGTEAFF. The CDR3 DNA is TGTGCCTGGATGCTGGACAGGGGAACTGAAGCTTTCTTT. Drawing the rest from reference TRBV30 and TRBJ1-1, the complete variable domain is SQTIHQWPATLVQPVGSPLSLECTVEGTSNPNLYWYRQAAGRGLQLLFYSVGIGQISSEVPQNLSASRPQDRQFILSSKKLLLSDSGFYLCAWMLDRGTEAFFGQGTRLTVV.

This clonotype was counted a few times. The J gene is TRBJ1-1, the V gene TRBV6-6; D may be TRBD1 (5 bases). CDR3 length: 14 residues. Germline CDR1 is MNHNY and CDR2 is SVGAGI (reference sequence). V was shortened by 6 bases and J by 6 bases, with 17 bases between the two germline ends. The CDR3 DNA follows: TGTGCCAGCAGCCAAGGGGCAGGAGGTTCTGAAGCTTTCTTT. Its protein is CASSQGAGGSEAFF.

This clonotype has a count of ten or more. The chain links TRBV11-2 to TRBJ2-7; unclear D gene. V was trimmed by 3 bases and J by 5 bases, leaving 2 bases between them. Germline CDR1 reads SGHAT; CDR2 reads FQNNGV. The CDR3 spans 10 residues. CDR3 residues: CASSFHEQYF. The DNA for the CDR3 is TGTGCCAGCAGCTTTCACGAGCAGTACTTC. Supplemented by reference TRBV11-2 and TRBJ2-7, the full variable domain reads EAGVAQSPRYKIIEKRQSVAFWCNPISGHATLYWYQQILGQGPKLLIQFQNNGVVDDSQLPKDRFSAERLKGVDSTLKIQPAKLEDSAVYLCASSFHEQYFGPGTRLTVT.

The rearrangement links TRBV3-1 to TRBJ2-2; the match to TRBD1 covers 7 bases. Germline CDR1 and CDR2: LGHDT and YNNKEL (reference sequence). The CDR3 extends over 15 amino acids. V dropped 4 bases and J dropped 4; count of bases not matched to a gene: 6. CDR3 loop: CASSLRDRSTGELFF. CDR3 DNA: TGTGCCAGCAGCCTCCGGGACAGAAGCACCGGGGAGCTGTTTTTT.

This clonotype was counted at least ten times. A junction end diverges from the germline sequence, so it may reflect a read error. The chain joins TRBV7-9 to TRBJ2-1, with D perhaps matching TRBD2 (6 bases). In germline, CDR1 is SEHNR, CDR2 FQNEAQ (reference sequence). This CDR3 has 13 residues. This CDR3 reads CLPRDSRFDEQFF. In nucleotides, the CDR3 is TGCCTCCCCCGGGACTCCCGATTTGATGAGCAGTTCTTC. Filled out from reference TRBV7-9 and TRBJ2-1, the complete variable domain reads DTGVSQNPRHKITKRGQNVTFRCDPISEHNRLYWYRQTLGQGPEFLTYFQNEAQLEKSRLLSDRFSAERPKGSFSTLEIQRTEQGDSAMYLCLPRDSRFDEQFFGPGTRLTVL.

The rearrangement joins TRBV9 to TRBJ2-1, with 7 bases lining up with TRBD2. This CDR3 is built from 15 residues. V was clipped by 0 bases and J by 3 bases; unmatched bases: 3. The germline V gene has CDR1 SGDLS and CDR2 YYNGEE. CDR3 amino acids: CASSVVSGDYNEQFF. The CDR3 DNA sequence: TGTGCCAGCAGCGTAGTGAGCGGGGACTACAATGAGCAGTTCTTC. The full variable domain, in which reference TRBV9 and TRBJ2-1 provide the parts outside the CDR3, is DSGVTQTPKHLITATGQRVTLRCSPRSGDLSVYWYQQSLDQGLQFLIQYYNGEERAKGNILERFSAQQFPDLHSELNLSSLELGDSALYFCASSVVSGDYNEQFFGPGTRLTVL.